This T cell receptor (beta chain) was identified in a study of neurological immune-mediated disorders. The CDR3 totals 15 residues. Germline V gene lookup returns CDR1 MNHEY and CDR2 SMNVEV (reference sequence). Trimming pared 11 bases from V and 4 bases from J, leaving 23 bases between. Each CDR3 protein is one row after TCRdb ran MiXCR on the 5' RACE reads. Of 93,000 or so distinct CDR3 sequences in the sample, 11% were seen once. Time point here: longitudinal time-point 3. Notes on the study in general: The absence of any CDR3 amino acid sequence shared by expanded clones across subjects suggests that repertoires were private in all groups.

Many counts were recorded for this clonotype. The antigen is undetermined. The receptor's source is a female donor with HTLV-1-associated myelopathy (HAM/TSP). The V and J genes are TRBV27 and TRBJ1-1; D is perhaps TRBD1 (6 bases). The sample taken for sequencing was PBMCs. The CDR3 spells CALAPGHLTGTEAFF. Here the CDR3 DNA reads TGTGCCTTAGCCCCGGGACACCTGACGGGCACTGAAGCTTTCTTT.